This TCR beta chain originates from a study of cytomegalovirus exposure and HLA in healthy donors. Study-wide results and limits: Donors belonging to an Asian-associated ancestry cluster reportedly showed fewer N-insertions in productive TCRs than the 666-donor mean, according to what a later analysis found. The listing of roughly 160 TCR beta chains classed them as cytomegalovirus-associated.

Germline V CDR1 and CDR2: LGHNA, YSLEER. V lost 3 bases and J lost 4; bases outside the gene matches: 4. CDR3 length equals 14 residues. In the PCR, 60 Vbeta and 13 Jbeta primers were used. Measured with immunoSEQ multiplex PCR; TCRdb has only the in-frame clones, and not every one. The table shows about 200,000 clones, with 70% to 85% occurring only once. Concerning this clone itself: Its antigen is unknown.

Sequenced sample: PBMCs. The sequence derives from a boy aged 2 to 10 in good health and CMV-seronegative. The chain combines TRBV4-3 with TRBJ1-2, with 8 bases that match TRBD1. CDR3 in amino acids: CASSQDRDLYGYTF. The CDR3 bases are TGCGCCAGCAGCCAGGACAGGGACCTCTATGGCTACACCTTC.